This T cell receptor beta chain was recorded in a study of shared clonotypes between healthy human individuals. Study findings and constraints: Clonotypes shared by all four donors outscored non-shared clonotypes in generation probability.

On this clone: The antigen remains undetermined.

For sorted subsets, 200 ng DNA per replicate equaled approximately 30,000 T cell genomes. This table comes from immunoSEQ multiplex PCR, and its TCRdb copy is limited to in-frame clones, with some not included. The sample carries millions of clones, roughly 91% recorded once. CDR1 LNHDA and CDR2 SQIVND come from the germline V gene (reference sequence). The CDR3 is 12 residues long. Trimming cost V 8 bases and J 3 bases, with 11 bases left between them. Terminally differentiated effector memory CD45RA+ cells were excluded from the naive CD8 cells, which were CD45RO-negative and positively selected for CCR7.

Sequences were obtained from naive CD8+ T cells from PBMCs. This TCR derives from a man aged 18-30 years in good health. Some clones in this sample may be carry-over from other donors' samples. The chain links TRBV19 to TRBJ2-7, with unresolved D. The CDR3 loop is CASGPSGYEQYF. Written as DNA, the CDR3 is TGTGCCAGTGGCCCTAGTGGCTACGAGCAGTACTTC.